This T cell receptor beta chain was retrieved from a study of T cell responses to AZD1222 COVID-19 vaccine. The sample holds a few counts of this clone. Its antigen is currently unknown. Measured with immunoSEQ multiplex PCR; TCRdb has only the in-frame clones, and not every one. Seen here are 150,000 to 200,000 clones, around 90% observed once, and the top ten hold around a tenth. The germline V gene has CDR1 MNHNS and CDR2 SASEGT. CDR3 size: 14 residues. Unmatched junction bases numbered 9, after V lost 2 bases and J lost 9 bases. Findings and caveats of the study: Spike-spanning, vaccine-associated CD4 TCRs were dominant at 160-218 and 743-854.

Second doses at about 4 or about 12 weeks were pooled. The origin of this receptor is an adult who received the AZD1222 COVID-19 vaccine. The specimen comprised peripheral blood, sampled 28 days after the second AZD1222 dose. This rearrangement joins TRBV6-1 to TRBJ1-1; 7 positions match TRBD1. Here the CDR3 reads CASSETPSRGQAFF. The CDR3 DNA reads as TGTGCCAGCAGTGAAACGCCGTCGAGGGGGCAAGCTTTCTTT.